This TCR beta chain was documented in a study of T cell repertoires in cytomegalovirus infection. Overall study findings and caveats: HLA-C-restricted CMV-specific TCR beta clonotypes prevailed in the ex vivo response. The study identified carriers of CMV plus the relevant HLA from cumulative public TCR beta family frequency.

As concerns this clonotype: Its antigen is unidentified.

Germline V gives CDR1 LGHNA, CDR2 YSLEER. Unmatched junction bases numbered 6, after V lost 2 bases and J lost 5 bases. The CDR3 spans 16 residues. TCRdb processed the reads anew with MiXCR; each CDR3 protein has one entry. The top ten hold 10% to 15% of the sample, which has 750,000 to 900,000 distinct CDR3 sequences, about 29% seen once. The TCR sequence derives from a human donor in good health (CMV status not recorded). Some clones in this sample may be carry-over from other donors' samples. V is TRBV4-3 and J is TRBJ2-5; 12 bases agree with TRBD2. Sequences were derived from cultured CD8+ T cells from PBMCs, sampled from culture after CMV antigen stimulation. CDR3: CASSQRLAGAPETQYF. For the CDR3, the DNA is TGCGCCAGCAGCCAAAGACTAGCGGGGGCCCCGGAGACCCAGTACTTC.